This T cell receptor beta chain was retrieved from a study of shared clonotypes between healthy human individuals. The test was conducted at deep level. Some clones are missing from TCRdb's copy, which holds only in-frame ones; the method was immunoSEQ multiplex PCR. The sample includes nearly 2 million clones, about 95% of them seen just once. General study points: It was the non-shared clonotypes that had lower generation probabilities than clonotypes shared by all four donors. For sorted subsets, rarefaction showed incomplete sequencing despite large depth.

It was CD45RO-negative cells, positively selected for CCR7, that made up naive CD8 cells, with terminally differentiated effector memory CD45RA+ cells excluded. On this clone: Its antigen remains unidentified. Different DNA sequences within this sample yield the same CDR3.

Trimming took off 6 bases at V and 2 bases at J, with 8 bases between the two ends. This CDR3 contains 12 residues. Germline assignment: CDR1 ENHRY and CDR2 SYGVKD. V gene TRBV10-3 combines with J gene TRBJ2-7, with D possibly matching TRBD1 (5 bases). Sequences were obtained from naive CD8+ T cells sorted from blood. This clonotype was obtained from a man in his late teens or twenties in good health. The CDR3 DNA sequence: TGTGCCATCAGGACAGAAACCTACGAGCAGTACTTC. Its translation is CAIRTETYEQYF.